Listed here are 25 T cell receptor beta chains from one sample, sequenced in a study of shared clonotypes between healthy human individuals. This table comes from immunoSEQ multiplex PCR, and its TCRdb copy is limited to in-frame clones, with some not included. The profile shows 2 million to 2.5 million clones, just under 95% of them singletons. Sequencing was performed on naive CD4+ T cells from PBMCs. Subset indicated: CD45RA+ positively selected. Receptor source: a man aged 18 to 30 in good health. Some clones in this sample may be carry-over from other donors' samples.

This chain links TRBV2 with TRBJ2-7, with 8 bases lining up with TRBD2. This CDR3 contains 14 residues. V gave up 3 bases and J gave up 6 bases; unmatched junction bases: 7. Germline V gene sequence: CDR1 SNHLY, CDR2 FYNNEI. CDR3 loop: CASSDFGTSGEQYF. CDR3 nucleotides: TGTGCCAGCAGTGATTTCGGGACTAGTGGCGAGCAGTACTTC.

This rearrangement joins TRBV5-1 to TRBJ1-3; no reliable D call. The CDR3 length is 14 residues. V was cut by 0 bases and J by 2 bases, with 6 bases left in between. Germline CDR1 SGHRS, CDR2 YFSETQ. DNA for the CDR3: TGCGCCAGCAGCTTGGGGCTCCCTGGAAACACCATATATTTT. Protein: CASSLGLPGNTIYF.

The CDR3 loop reads CASSVGGGWQETQYF. The CDR3 region has the DNA TGTGCCAGCAGCGTTGGGGGCGGGTGGCAAGAGACCCAGTACTTC. V usage is TRBV9 and J usage is TRBJ2-5; D may be TRBD1 (6 bases). Germline CDR1 and CDR2: SGDLS and YYNGEE. CDR3 size: 15 residues. V was pared by 2 bases and J by 2 bases, with 13 bases between.

This clone has just a few counts. The chain recombines TRBV28 with TRBJ1-4, with no clear D. Germline CDR1 is MDHEN and CDR2 is SYDVKM. This CDR3 contains 12 residues. V was trimmed by 5 bases and J by 10 bases, leaving 11 bases between them. The DNA of the CDR3 is TGTGCCAGCAGTGATGTACTCGGAAAACTGTTTTTT. Its protein is CASSDVLGKLFF.

This chain joins TRBV10-3 and TRBJ2-2, with 8 bases aligning to TRBD2. Germline CDR1 and CDR2: ENHRY and SYGVKD. Unmatched junction bases numbered 12, after V lost 2 bases and J lost 7 bases. The CDR3 consists of 17 residues. CDR3 sequence (DNA): TGTGCCATCAGTGAGGCCTTTGGACTAGCCGAGGACGGGGAGCTGTTTTTT. It specifies CAISEAFGLAEDGELFF.

The chain joins TRBV2 to TRBJ2-1, with 11 nucleotides matching TRBD2. This CDR3 has 15 residues. Germline V gene sequence: CDR1 SNHLY, CDR2 FYNNEI. J was trimmed by 6 bases and V by 6 bases; bases with no gene match: 7. The DNA of the CDR3 is TGTGCCAGCAGATTAACTAGCGGGAGCAGCAATGAGCAGTTCTTC. It is translated as CASRLTSGSSNEQFF.

The genes are TRBV5-4 and TRBJ1-2, with 8 nucleotides matching TRBD1. CDR3 length: 14 amino acids. Germline V gene sequence: CDR1 SGHNT, CDR2 YYREEE (reference sequence). J was trimmed by 6 bases and V by 0 bases; bases with no gene match: 4. This chain's CDR3 is CASSLGAGQDGYTF. The CDR3 DNA follows: TGTGCCAGCAGCTTGGGGGCGGGACAGGATGGCTACACCTTC.

The chain has TRBV6-1 and TRBJ2-1; D is uncertain. Germline CDR1 MNHNS, CDR2 SASEGT. Trimming stripped 5 bases from V and 0 bases from J, with 2 bases between. CDR3 size: 12 residues. In DNA, the CDR3 is TGTGCCAGCAGTCCCTCCTACAATGAGCAGTTCTTC. Its protein product is CASSPSYNEQFF.

This clone was recorded once. The identical CDR3 is also encoded by other nucleotide sequences in the sample. The chain uses TRBV27 and TRBJ1-3; no clear D. The V gene's germline CDR1 is MNHEY and CDR2 SMNVEV (reference sequence). Trimming took off 2 bases at V and 0 bases at J, with 5 bases between the two ends. The length of the CDR3 is 14 residues. The CDR3 protein is CASSLLSSGNTIYF. As DNA, the CDR3 is TGTGCCAGCAGTTTACTGAGCTCTGGAAACACCATATATTTT.

The chain links TRBV28 to TRBJ1-1; TRBD1 agrees at 10 bases. This CDR3 is built from 15 residues. V lost 4 bases, J lost 3 bases, and 5 bases stayed unmatched. Looked up from germline, CDR1 is MDHEN and CDR2 is SYDVKM. In nucleotides, the CDR3 is TGTGCCAGCAGTTCCCCCGGGACAGGGGACACTGAAGCTTTCTTT. Residues: CASSSPGTGDTEAFF.

A word on this clone: In the same sample, other DNA sequences code for this CDR3. In DNA form, the CDR3 reads TGTGCCAGCAGCTTACTGGGGGCGGGGGACACTGAAGCTTTCTTT. It specifies CASSLLGAGDTEAFF. This rearrangement joins TRBV7-9 to TRBJ1-1; TRBD1 is a possible D gene (6 bases). Germline-derived CDR1 and CDR2 are SEHNR and FQNEAQ (reference sequence). CDR3 length: 15 amino acids. V was pared by 2 bases and J by 3 bases, with 13 bases between.

The V call is TRBV25-1, the J call TRBJ1-1, with D tentatively TRBD1 (6 bases). V was clipped by 2 bases and J by 1 base, with 8 bases between them. The germline V gene encodes CDR1 MGHDK and CDR2 SYGVNS. The CDR3 is made up of 14 amino acids. The DNA for the CDR3 is TGTGCCAGCAGTGAACCAGGGGCGAACACTGAAGCTTTCTTT. Amino acids: CASSEPGANTEAFF. The full variable domain, its missing parts supplied by reference TRBV25-1 and TRBJ1-1, is EADIYQTPRYLVIGTGKKITLECSQTMGHDKMYWYQQDPGMELHLIHYSYGVNSTEKGDLSSESTVSRIRTEHFPLTLESARPSHTSQYLCASSEPGANTEAFFGQGTRLTVV.

The V call is TRBV29-1, the J call TRBJ2-6; D is possibly TRBD1 (6 bases). Germline CDR1 is SQVTM and CDR2 is ANQGSEA. There are 15 residues in the CDR3. V lost 5 bases and J 2 bases, leaving 13 bases between the germline ends. The CDR3: CSVSQGFPGANVLTF. The CDR3 DNA is TGCAGCGTTTCGCAGGGGTTCCCTGGGGCCAACGTCCTGACTTTC.

This clone was seen just once. The same CDR3 also results from other DNA sequences found in this sample. This chain joins TRBV7-3 and TRBJ1-1; 8 bases match TRBD1. CDR3 size: 15 residues. The germline CDR1 and CDR2 sequences are SGHTA and FQGTGA. Trimming removed 2 bases from V and 2 bases from J; junction bases left unmatched: 4. CDR3 amino acids: CASSLLGQGNTEAFF. CDR3 DNA: TGTGCCAGCAGCTTATTAGGACAGGGAAACACTGAAGCTTTCTTT.

V usage is TRBV6-1 and J usage is TRBJ2-1; TRBD2 matches 13 bases. The CDR3 runs to 18 residues. V shed 4 bases, J shed 2 bases, and the junction held 8 bases outside the gene matches. CDR1 MNHNS and CDR2 SASEGT come from the germline V gene. The CDR3: CASSAGLAGAPPYNEQFF. CDR3 nucleotide sequence: TGTGCCAGCAGTGCCGGACTAGCGGGAGCCCCGCCCTACAATGAGCAGTTCTTC.

The V and J genes are TRBV28 and TRBJ1-4; 9 nucleotides match TRBD1. This CDR3 comprises 16 residues. V lost 5 bases to trimming and J lost 5 bases; unmatched junction nucleotides: 9. The germline V gene has CDR1 MDHEN and CDR2 SYDVKM. The CDR3 coding sequence is TGTGCCAGCAGTCTCCTGCCCGGGACAGGGAATGAAAAACTGTTTTTT. Encoded protein: CASSLLPGTGNEKLFF.

CDR3 coding DNA: TGTGCCAGCAGCCCTACGACAGGGAGACCTGAGCAGTACTTC. As protein: CASSPTTGRPEQYF. The V call is TRBV7-2, the J call TRBJ2-7, with 7 bases aligning to TRBD1. V dropped 5 bases and J dropped 7; count of bases not matched to a gene: 11. This CDR3 comprises 14 residues. CDR1 is SGHTA, CDR2 FQGNSA, per germline.

The chain has TRBV6-5 and TRBJ1-4, with a weak D call TRBD1 (6 bases). Per the germline V gene, CDR1 is MNHEY and CDR2 is SVGAGI. V dropped 6 bases and J dropped 8 bases, with 16 bases sitting between them. The length of the CDR3 is 14 residues. CDR3 sequence reads: CASRTRGGNEKLFF. The CDR3 DNA is TGTGCCAGCAGGACCAGGGGAGGAAACGAAAAACTGTTTTTT.

With regard to this clone: One junction end does not reproduce the germline sequence, and a read error may be involved. The V call is TRBV5-7, the J call TRBJ2-7; the D gene could be TRBD1 or TRBD2 (5 bases each). TRBV5-7 is given ORF status, its function remaining uncertain. There are 14 residues in the CDR3. This chain's CDR3 is CASSLAGTSPRDRF. DNA for the CDR3: TGTGCCAGCAGCTTGGCCGGGACGTCTCCCCGGGATCGCTTC.

The chain recombines TRBV29-1 with TRBJ2-5, with 7 bases matching TRBD2. The CDR3 covers 14 residues. Germline assignment: CDR1 SQVTM and CDR2 ANQGSEA. Losses at the gene ends were 6 bases for V and 11 bases for J; bases not matched to a gene: 18. This chain's CDR3 is CSVRVGTTDGEQYF. CDR3 bases: TGCAGCGTCCGGGTGGGGACTACTGATGGGGAGCAGTACTTC.

The chain carries TRBV6-7 and TRBJ2-6; the D gene is possibly TRBD1 (6 bases). TRBV6-7 is annotated as an ORF whose role is uncertain. The CDR3 loop spans 17 amino acids. Between the trimmed V and J ends, which lost 5 bases and 2 bases, there was a span of 16 bases. CDR3 amino acids: CASSAPGHRTGANVLTF. The CDR3 DNA reads TGTGCCAGCAGTGCTCCGGGACACCGAACTGGGGCCAACGTCCTGACTTTC.

This clone was seen only a few times. The chain couples TRBV28 to TRBJ1-5, with D tentatively TRBD1 (5 bases). Trimming shortened V by 6 bases and J by 9 bases, and 18 bases separated the two germline ends. The CDR3 is 14 amino acids. In germline, CDR1 is MDHEN, CDR2 SYDVKM. Here the CDR3 reads CASSLHGTSRPQHF. The CDR3 nucleotides are TGTGCCAGCAGCCTACACGGGACCTCCCGGCCCCAGCATTTT.

This clone showed up just once. The CDR3 coding sequence is TGTGCCAGATCTAGCGGGCCGGGTGAGCAGTTCTTC. Its protein product is CARSSGPGEQFF. The V gene is TRBV7-9, the J gene TRBJ2-1, with 8 bases lining up with TRBD2. The CDR3 loop spans 12 amino acids. Looked up from germline, CDR1 is SEHNR and CDR2 is FQNEAQ (reference sequence). Trimming cost V 9 bases and J 9 bases; bases outside gene matches: 7.

This chain links TRBV4-2 with TRBJ2-7; D uncertain. This CDR3 region has 13 residues. The germline V gene encodes CDR1 LGHNA and CDR2 YNFKEQ. The V end lost 0 bases, the J end lost 4 bases, and 7 bases lay between the germline ends. The CDR3: CASSQELRYEQYF. The CDR3 coding sequence is TGTGCCAGCAGCCAAGAACTTCGGTACGAGCAGTACTTC.

The chain employs TRBV19 and TRBJ2-2; TRBD1 might be the D (5 bases). This CDR3 has 15 residues. With 4 bases removed from V and 1 base from J, the gap between germline ends came to 10 bases. From germline, CDR1 is LNHDA and CDR2 SQIVND (reference sequence). The CDR3 coding sequence is TGTGCCAGTAGTAATCAGGGTTGGAACACCGGGGAGCTGTTTTTT. Translating it yields CASSNQGWNTGELFF.